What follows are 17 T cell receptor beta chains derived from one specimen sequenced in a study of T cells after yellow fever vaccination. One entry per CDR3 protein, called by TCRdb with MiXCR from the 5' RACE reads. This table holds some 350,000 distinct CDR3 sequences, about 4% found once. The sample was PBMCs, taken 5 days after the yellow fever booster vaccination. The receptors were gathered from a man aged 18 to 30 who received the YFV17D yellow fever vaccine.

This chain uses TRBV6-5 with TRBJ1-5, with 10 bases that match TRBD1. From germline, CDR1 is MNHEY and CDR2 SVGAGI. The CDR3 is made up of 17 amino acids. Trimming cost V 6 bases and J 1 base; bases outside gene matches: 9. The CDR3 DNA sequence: TGTGCCAGCAGACTGACAGGGGGCGTTGGAAGCAATCAGCCCCAGCATTTT. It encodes CASRLTGGVGSNQPQHF.

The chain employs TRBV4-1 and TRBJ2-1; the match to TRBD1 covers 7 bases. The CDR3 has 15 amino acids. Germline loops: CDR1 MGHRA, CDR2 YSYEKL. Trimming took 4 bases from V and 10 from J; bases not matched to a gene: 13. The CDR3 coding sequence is TGCGCCAGCAGCCGACAGGACAGGCAGTTGGGGGAGCAGTTCTTC. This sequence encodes CASSRQDRQLGEQFF.

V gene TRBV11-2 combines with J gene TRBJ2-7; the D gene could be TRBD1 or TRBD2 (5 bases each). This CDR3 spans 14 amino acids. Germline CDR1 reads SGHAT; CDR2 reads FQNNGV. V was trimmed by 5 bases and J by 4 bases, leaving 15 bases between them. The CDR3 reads CASSKPGRSYEQYF. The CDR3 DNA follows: TGTGCCAGCAGCAAGCCGGGACGGTCATACGAGCAGTACTTC.

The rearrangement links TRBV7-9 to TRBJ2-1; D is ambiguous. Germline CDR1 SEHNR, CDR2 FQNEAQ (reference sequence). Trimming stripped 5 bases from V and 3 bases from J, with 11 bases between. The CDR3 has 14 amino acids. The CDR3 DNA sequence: TGTGCCAGCAGCCCAACGCTAGACTACAATGAGCAGTTCTTC. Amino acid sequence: CASSPTLDYNEQFF.

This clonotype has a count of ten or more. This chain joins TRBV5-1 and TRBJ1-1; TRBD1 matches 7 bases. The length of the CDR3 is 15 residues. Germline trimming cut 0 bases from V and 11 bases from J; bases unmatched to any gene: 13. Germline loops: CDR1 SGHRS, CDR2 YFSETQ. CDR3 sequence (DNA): TGCGCCAGCAGCTTGGGACAGGGACCAGTGGGGAATGCTTTCTTT. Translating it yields CASSLGQGPVGNAFF.

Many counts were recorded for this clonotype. CDR3 DNA: TGTGCCAGCAGCTTCGCTGGCAGGGGATATAGTGTGGAGACCCAGTACTTC. It yields the protein CASSFAGRGYSVETQYF. This sequence joins TRBV7-6 and TRBJ2-5, with a possible D match to TRBD1 (6 bases). The V end was cut by 3 bases, the J end by 5 bases, with 22 bases between. Germline-derived CDR1 and CDR2 are SGHVS and FNYEAQ. This CDR3 comprises 17 residues.

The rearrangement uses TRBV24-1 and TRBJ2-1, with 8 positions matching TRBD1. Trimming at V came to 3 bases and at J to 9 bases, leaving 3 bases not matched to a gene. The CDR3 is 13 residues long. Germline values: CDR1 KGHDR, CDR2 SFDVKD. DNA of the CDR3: TGTGCCACCAGTGATCGGACAGGGAGTGAGCAGTTCTTC. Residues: CATSDRTGSEQFF.

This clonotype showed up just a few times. The CDR3 is CASSQVSGALSYEQYF. The CDR3 nucleotides read TGCGCCAGCAGCCAAGTAAGCGGGGCCCTCTCCTACGAGCAGTACTTC. The chain joins TRBV4-1 to TRBJ2-7; TRBD2 matches 7 bases. The germline CDR1 and CDR2 sequences are MGHRA and YSYEKL. V lost 1 base, J lost 0 bases, and 6 bases stayed unmatched. The CDR3 is 16 amino acids.

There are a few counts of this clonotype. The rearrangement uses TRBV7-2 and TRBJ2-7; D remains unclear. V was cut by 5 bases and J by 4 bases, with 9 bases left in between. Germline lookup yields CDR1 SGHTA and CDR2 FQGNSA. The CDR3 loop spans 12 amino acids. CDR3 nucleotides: TGTGCCAGCAGCCCCCGCAGGTACGAGCAGTACTTC. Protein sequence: CASSPRRYEQYF.

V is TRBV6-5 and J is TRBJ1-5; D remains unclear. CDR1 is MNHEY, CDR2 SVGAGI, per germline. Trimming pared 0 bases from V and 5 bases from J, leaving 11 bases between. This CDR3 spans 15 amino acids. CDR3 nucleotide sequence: TGTGCCAGCAGTTACTCGATAGGGAGAGATCAGCCCCAGCATTTT. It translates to CASSYSIGRDQPQHF.

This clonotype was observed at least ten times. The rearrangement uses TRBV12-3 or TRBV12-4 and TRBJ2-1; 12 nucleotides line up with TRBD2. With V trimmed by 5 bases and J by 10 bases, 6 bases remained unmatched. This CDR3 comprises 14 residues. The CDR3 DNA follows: TGTGCCAGCAGTCCTCCTAGCGGGGGGGGCGAGCAGTTCTTC. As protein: CASSPPSGGGEQFF.

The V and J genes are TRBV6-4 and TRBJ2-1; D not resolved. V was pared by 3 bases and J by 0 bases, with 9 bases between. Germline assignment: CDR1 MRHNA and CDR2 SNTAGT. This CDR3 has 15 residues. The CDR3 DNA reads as TGTGCCAGCAGTGAGTGGCAGGCCTCCTACAATGAGCAGTTCTTC. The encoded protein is CASSEWQASYNEQFF.

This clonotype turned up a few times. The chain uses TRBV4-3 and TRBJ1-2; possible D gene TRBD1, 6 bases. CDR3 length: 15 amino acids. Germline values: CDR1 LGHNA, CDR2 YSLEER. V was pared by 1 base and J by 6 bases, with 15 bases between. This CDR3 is CASSQGIVAGDGYTF. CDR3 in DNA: TGCGCCAGCAGCCAAGGAATTGTGGCAGGGGATGGCTACACCTTC.

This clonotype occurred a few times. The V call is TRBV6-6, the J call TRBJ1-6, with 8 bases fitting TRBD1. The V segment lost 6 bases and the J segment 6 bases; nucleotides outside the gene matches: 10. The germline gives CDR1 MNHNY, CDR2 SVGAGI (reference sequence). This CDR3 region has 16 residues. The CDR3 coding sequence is TGTGCCAGCAGCTGGACAGGGAGTCGGGGTAATTCACCCCTCCACTTT. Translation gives CASSWTGSRGNSPLHF.

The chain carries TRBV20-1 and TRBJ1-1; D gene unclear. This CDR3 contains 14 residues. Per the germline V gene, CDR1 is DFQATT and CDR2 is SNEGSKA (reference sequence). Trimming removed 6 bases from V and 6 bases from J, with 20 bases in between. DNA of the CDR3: TGCAGTGCCCGACATTCCCTCATGGGCTCTGAAGCTTTCTTT. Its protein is CSARHSLMGSEAFF.

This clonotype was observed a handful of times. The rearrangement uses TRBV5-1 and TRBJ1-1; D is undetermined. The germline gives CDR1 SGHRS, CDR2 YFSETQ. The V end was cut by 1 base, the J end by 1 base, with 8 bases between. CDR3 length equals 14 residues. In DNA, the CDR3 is TGCGCCAGCAGCTTGTCCCGTCAGAACACTGAAGCTTTCTTT. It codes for CASSLSRQNTEAFF.

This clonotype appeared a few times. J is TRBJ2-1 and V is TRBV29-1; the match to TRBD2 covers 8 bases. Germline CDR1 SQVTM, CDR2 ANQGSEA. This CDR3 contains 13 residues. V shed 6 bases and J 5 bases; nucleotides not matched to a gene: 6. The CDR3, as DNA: TGCAGCGTCGGACTAGCATGGGACAATGAGCAGTTCTTC. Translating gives CSVGLAWDNEQFF.